Listed here are 5 T cell receptor beta chains from one sample, sequenced in a study of glioma-infiltrating T cells. TCR alpha and beta CDR3 regions were amplified from RNA using iRepertoire nested multiplex PCR. Each CDR3 protein is one row after TCRdb ran MiXCR on the multiplex PCR reads. Found here are more than 95,000 distinct CDR3 sequences, roughly 25% of them singletons; the top ten hold around 15%. Input material: glioma tissue, nonneoplastic brain tissue, or PBMCs (not recorded which). The receptors derive from a human donor with low-grade glioma or glioblastoma, undergoing nonglioma brain surgery, or in good health (not recorded which).

The table lists this clonotype with many counts. CDR3 DNA: TGTGCCAGCAGTGGTCTCCCCTACAATGAGCAGTTCTTC. Translating gives CASSGLPYNEQFF. The V call is TRBV6-1, the J call TRBJ2-1; D is unresolved. Germline loops: CDR1 MNHNS, CDR2 SASEGT. This CDR3 has 13 amino acids. V dropped 4 bases and J dropped 2 bases, with 6 bases sitting between them.

This clonotype occurred a few times. This chain connects TRBV7-6 to TRBJ2-3; D is unresolved. The ends were cut back, 8 bases at V and 2 bases at J, with 11 bases in the middle. CDR1 and CDR2 from the germline V gene are SGHVS and FNYEAQ. This CDR3 is built from 13 residues. CDR3 bases: TGTGCCAGCCGCCAAACTAACACAGATACGCAGTATTTT. Translating it yields CASRQTNTDTQYF.

The sample holds many counts of this clonotype. The CDR3 is CAISESRDDTDTQYF. The DNA for the CDR3 is TGTGCCATCAGTGAGTCGAGGGACGACACAGATACGCAGTATTTT. The genes are TRBV10-3 and TRBJ2-3; TRBD1 or TRBD2 may be the D gene (5 bases each). The CDR3 is 15 residues long. V lost 0 bases to trimming and J lost 2 bases, with 9 bases between them. Germline V gene data show CDR1 as ENHRY and CDR2 as SYGVKD.

The chain couples TRBV2 to TRBJ1-2; D uncertain. Trimming left V 0 bases short and J 1 base short, with 12 bases between. The germline gives CDR1 SNHLY, CDR2 FYNNEI. The CDR3 spans 16 residues. CDR3 DNA: TGTGCCAGCAGTGAAGCTGGAAGAACAGATAACTATGGCTACACCTTC. Encoded protein: CASSEAGRTDNYGYTF. The full variable domain, its missing parts supplied by reference TRBV2 and TRBJ1-2, is EPEVTQTPSHQVTQMGQEVILRCVPISNHLYFYWYRQILGQKVEFLVSFYNNEISEKSEIFDDQFSVERPDGSNFTLKIRSTKLEDSAMYFCASSEAGRTDNYGYTFGSGTRLTVV.

This clonotype showed up many times. The chain is built from TRBV19 and TRBJ2-7; 10 bases align to TRBD2. V shed 4 bases and J 4 bases; nucleotides not matched to a gene: 4. This CDR3 contains 14 residues. Germline V CDR1 and CDR2: LNHDA, SQIVND (reference sequence). CDR3 in amino acids: CASSSGLAVYEQYF. Written as DNA, the CDR3 is TGTGCCAGTAGTAGTGGACTAGCGGTTTACGAGCAGTACTTC.